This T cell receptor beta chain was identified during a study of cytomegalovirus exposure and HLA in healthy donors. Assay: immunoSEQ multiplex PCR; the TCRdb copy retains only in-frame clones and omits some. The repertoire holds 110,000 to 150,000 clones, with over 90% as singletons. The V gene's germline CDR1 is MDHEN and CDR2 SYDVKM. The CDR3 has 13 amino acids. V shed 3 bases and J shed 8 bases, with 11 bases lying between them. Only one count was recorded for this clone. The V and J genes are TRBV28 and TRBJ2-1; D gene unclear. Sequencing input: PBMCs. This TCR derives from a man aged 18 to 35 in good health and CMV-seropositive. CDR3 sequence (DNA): TGTGCCAGCAGTTTCCCGGAGAATGATGAGCAGTTCTTC. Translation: CASSFPENDEQFF.